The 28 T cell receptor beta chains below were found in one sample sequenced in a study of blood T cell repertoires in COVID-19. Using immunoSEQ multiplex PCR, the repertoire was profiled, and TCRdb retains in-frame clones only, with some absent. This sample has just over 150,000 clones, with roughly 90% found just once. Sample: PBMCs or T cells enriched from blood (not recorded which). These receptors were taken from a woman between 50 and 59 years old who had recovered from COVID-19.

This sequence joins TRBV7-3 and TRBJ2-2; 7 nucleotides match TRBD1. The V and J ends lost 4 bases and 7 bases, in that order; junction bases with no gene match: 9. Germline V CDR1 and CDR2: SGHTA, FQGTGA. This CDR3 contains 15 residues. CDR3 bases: TGTGCCAGCAGCTCGCAGGACAGGAGGCACGGGGAGCTGTTTTTT. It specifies CASSSQDRRHGELFF.

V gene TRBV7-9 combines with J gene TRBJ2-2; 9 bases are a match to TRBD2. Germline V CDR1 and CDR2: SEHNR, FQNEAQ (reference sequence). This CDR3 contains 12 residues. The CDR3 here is CGVASGAGELFF. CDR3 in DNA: TGTGGTGTGGCTAGCGGGGCCGGGGAGCTGTTTTTT.

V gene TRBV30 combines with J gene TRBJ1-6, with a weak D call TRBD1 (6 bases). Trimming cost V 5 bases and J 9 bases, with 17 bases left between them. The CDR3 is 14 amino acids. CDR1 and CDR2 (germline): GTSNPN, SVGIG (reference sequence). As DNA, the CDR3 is TGTGCCTGGGCAGAGGACAGCTCCAGTTCACCCCTCCACTTT. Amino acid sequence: CAWAEDSSSSPLHF.

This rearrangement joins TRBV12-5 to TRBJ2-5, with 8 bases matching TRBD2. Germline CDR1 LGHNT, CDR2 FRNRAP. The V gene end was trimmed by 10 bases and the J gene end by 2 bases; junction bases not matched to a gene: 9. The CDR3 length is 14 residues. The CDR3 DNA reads TGTGCTACGGCCAGCGGGGGAGTACAAGAGACCCAGTACTTC. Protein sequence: CATASGGVQETQYF.

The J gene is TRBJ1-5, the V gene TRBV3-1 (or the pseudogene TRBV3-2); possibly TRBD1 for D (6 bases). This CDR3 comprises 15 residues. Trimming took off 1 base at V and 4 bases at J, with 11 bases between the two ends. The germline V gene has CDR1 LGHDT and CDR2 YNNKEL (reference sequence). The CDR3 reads CASSQGGTQNQPQHF. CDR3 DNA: TGTGCCAGCAGCCAAGGGGGGACACAAAATCAGCCCCAGCATTTT.

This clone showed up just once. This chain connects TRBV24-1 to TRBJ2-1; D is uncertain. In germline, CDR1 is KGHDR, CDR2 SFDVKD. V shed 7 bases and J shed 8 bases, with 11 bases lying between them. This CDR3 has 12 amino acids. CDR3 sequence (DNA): TGTGCCACCAGCCCCTCTAGAGATGAGCAGTTCTTC. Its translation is CATSPSRDEQFF.

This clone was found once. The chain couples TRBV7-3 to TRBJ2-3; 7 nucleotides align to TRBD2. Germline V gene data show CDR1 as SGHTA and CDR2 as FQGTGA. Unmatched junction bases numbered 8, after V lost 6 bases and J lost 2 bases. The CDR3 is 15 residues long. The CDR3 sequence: CASSFQRGATDTQYF. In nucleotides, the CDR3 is TGTGCCAGCAGTTTCCAGCGGGGAGCCACAGATACGCAGTATTTT.

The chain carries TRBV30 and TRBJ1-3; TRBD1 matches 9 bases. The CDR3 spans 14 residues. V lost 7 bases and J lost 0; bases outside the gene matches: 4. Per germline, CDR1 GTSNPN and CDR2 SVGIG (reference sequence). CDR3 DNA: TGTGCCTTCACAGGGGGCGGCTCTGGAAACACCATATATTTT. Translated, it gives CAFTGGGSGNTIYF.

CDR3 sequence (DNA): TGCGCCAGCAGGGCCCGTAGCGGGGTCCGGGAATATGAGCAGTTCTTC. It yields the protein CASRARSGVREYEQFF. This chain links TRBV5-1 with TRBJ2-1, with 8 bases fitting TRBD2. Germline V CDR1 and CDR2: SGHRS, YFSETQ. Trimming took 5 bases from V and 8 from J; bases not matched to a gene: 15. CDR3 length: 16 amino acids.

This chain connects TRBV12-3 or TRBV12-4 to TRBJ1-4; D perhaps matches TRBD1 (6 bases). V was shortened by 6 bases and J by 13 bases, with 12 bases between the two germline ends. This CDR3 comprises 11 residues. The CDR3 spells CASRMDSRLFF. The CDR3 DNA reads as TGTGCCAGCAGAATGGACAGCCGACTGTTTTTT.

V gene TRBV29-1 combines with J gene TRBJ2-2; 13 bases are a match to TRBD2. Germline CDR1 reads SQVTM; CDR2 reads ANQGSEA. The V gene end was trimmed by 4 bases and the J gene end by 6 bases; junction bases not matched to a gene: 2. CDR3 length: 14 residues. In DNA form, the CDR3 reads TGCAGCGTTGGGACTAGCGGGGGACCCGGGGAGCTGTTTTTT. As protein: CSVGTSGGPGELFF.

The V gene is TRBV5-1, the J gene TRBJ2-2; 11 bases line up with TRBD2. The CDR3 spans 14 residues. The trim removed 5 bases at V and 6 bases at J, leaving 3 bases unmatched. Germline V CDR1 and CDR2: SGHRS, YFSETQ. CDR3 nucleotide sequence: TGCGCCAGCAGTAGCGGGGGGGCCTCCGGGGAGCTGTTTTTT. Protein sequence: CASSSGGASGELFF.

CDR3 coding DNA: TGTGCCAGCAGCCACTACGGGAATAACTATGGCTACACCTTC. This codes for CASSHYGNNYGYTF. The chain carries TRBV7-2 and TRBJ1-2, with D unresolved. Germline-derived CDR1 and CDR2 are SGHTA and FQGNSA. This CDR3 spans 14 amino acids. V was trimmed by 5 bases and J by 1 base, leaving 11 bases between them.

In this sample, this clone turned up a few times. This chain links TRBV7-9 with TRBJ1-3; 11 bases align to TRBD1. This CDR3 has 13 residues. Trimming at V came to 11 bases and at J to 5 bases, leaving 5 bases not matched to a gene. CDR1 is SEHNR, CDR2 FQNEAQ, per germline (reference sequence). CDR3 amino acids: CAGGQGARNTIYF. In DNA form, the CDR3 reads TGTGCCGGAGGACAGGGGGCGAGAAACACCATATATTTT.

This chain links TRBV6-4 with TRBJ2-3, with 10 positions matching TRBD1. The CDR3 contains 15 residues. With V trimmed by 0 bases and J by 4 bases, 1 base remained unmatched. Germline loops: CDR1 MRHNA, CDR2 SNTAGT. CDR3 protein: CASSDSTGGPDTQYF. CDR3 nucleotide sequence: TGTGCCAGCAGTGACTCGACAGGGGGCCCAGATACGCAGTATTTT.

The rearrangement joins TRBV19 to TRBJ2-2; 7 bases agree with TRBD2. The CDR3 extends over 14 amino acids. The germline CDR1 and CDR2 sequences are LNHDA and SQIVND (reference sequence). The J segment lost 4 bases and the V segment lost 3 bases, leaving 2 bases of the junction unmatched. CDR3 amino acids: CASSMKRGTGELFF. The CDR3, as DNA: TGTGCCAGTAGTATGAAGCGGGGCACCGGGGAGCTGTTTTTT.

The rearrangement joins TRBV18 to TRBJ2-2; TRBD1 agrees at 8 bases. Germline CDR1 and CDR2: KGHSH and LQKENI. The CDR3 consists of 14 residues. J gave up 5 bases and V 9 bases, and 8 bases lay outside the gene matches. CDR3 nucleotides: TGTGCCAGTTCCGACAGGGGTCGAACCGGGGAGCTGTTTTTT. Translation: CASSDRGRTGELFF.

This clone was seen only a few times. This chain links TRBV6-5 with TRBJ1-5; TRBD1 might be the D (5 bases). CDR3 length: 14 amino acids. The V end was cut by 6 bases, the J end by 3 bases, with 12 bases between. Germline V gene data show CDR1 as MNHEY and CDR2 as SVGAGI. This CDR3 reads CASRSTGNNQPQHF. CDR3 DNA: TGTGCCAGCAGAAGTACAGGTAACAATCAGCCCCAGCATTTT.

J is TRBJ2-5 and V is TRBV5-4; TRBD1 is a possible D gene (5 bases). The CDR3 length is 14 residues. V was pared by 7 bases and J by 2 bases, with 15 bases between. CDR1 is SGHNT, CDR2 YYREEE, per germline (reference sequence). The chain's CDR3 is CASSLRAGQETQYF. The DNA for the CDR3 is TGTGCCAGCTCTCTCCGGGCAGGGCAAGAGACCCAGTACTTC.

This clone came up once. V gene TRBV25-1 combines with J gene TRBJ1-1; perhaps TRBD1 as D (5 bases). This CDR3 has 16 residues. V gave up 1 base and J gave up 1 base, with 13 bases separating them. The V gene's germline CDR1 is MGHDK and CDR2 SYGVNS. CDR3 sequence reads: CASSELKTGGNTEAFF. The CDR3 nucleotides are TGTGCCAGCAGTGAATTAAAAACAGGTGGGAACACTGAAGCTTTCTTT.

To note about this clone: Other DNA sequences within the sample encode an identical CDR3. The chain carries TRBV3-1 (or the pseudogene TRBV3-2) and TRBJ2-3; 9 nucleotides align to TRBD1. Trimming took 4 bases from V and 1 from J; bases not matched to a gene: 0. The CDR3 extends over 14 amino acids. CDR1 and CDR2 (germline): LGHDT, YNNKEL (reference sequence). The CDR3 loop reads CASSRTGGTDTQYF. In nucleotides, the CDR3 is TGTGCCAGCAGCCGGACAGGGGGCACAGATACGCAGTATTTT.

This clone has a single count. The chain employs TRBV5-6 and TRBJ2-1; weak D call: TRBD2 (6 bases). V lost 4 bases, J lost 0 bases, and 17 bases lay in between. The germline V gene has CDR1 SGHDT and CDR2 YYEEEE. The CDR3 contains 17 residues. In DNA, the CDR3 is TGTGCCAGCAGCGCCCCGGGGGAGACGAGCTCCTACAATGAGCAGTTCTTC. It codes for CASSAPGETSSYNEQFF. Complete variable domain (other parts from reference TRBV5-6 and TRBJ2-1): DAGVTQSPTHLIKTRGQQVTLRCSPKSGHDTVSWYQQALGQGPQFIFQYYEEEERQRGNFPDRFSGHQFPNYSSELNVNALLLGDSALYLCASSAPGETSSYNEQFFGPGTRLTVL.

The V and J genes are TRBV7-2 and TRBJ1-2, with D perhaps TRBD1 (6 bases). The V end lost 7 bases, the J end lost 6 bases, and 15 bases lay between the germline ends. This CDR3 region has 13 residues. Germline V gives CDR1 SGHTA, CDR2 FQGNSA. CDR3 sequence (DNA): TGTGCCAGCACCCGGCAGGGGTTGCATGGCTACACCTTC. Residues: CASTRQGLHGYTF. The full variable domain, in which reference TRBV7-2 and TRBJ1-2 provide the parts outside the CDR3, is GAGVSQSPSNKVTEKGKDVELRCDPISGHTALYWYRQSLGQGLEFLIYFQGNSAPDKSGLPSDRFSAERTGGSVSTLTIQRTQQEDSAVYLCASTRQGLHGYTFGSGTRLTVV.

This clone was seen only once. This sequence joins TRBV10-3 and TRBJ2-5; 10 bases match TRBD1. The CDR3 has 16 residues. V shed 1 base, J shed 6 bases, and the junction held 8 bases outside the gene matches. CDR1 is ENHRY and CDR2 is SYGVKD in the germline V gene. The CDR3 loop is CAISEWGQGMTQTQYF. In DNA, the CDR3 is TGTGCCATCAGTGAGTGGGGACAGGGGATGACGCAGACCCAGTACTTC.

The CDR3 loop reads CACRNRGEGEKLFF. Here the CDR3 DNA reads TGTGCCTGCAGGAACAGGGGAGAGGGTGAAAAACTGTTTTTT. The chain uses TRBV30 and TRBJ1-4, with TRBD1 matching over 7 bases. Trimming cost V 6 bases and J 7 bases; bases outside gene matches: 11. The CDR3 has 14 amino acids. Germline CDR1 reads GTSNPN; CDR2 reads SVGIG (reference sequence).

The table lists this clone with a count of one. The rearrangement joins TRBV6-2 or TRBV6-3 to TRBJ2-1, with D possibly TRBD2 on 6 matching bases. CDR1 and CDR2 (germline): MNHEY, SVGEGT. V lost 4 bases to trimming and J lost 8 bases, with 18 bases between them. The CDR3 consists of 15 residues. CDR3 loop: CASSWGLRDDDEQFF. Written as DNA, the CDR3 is TGTGCCAGCAGTTGGGGACTGCGGGACGACGATGAGCAGTTCTTC.

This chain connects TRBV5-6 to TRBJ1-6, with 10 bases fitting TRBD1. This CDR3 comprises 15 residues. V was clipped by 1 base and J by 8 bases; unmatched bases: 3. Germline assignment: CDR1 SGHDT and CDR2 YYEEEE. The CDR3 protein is CASSLRDRGHSPLHF. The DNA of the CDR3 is TGTGCCAGCAGCTTGAGGGACAGGGGTCATTCACCCCTCCACTTT.

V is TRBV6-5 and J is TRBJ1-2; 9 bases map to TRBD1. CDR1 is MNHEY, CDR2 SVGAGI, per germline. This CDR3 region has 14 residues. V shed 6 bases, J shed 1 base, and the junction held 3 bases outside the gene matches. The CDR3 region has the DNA TGTGCCAGCAGCTGGACAGGGGATAACTATGGCTACACCTTC. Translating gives CASSWTGDNYGYTF.